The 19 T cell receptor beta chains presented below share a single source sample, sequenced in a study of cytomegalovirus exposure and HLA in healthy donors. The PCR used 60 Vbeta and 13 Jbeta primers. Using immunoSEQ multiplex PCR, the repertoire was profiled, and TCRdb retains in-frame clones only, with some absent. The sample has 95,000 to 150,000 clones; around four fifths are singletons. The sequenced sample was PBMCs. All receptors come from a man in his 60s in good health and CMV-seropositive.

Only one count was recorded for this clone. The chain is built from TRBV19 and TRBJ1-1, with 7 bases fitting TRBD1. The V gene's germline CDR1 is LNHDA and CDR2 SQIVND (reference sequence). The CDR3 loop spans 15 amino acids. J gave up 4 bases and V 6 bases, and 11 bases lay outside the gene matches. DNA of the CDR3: TGTGCCAGTAGAAAAGGGGGCCAGTCGGGCACTGAAGCTTTCTTT. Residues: CASRKGGQSGTEAFF.

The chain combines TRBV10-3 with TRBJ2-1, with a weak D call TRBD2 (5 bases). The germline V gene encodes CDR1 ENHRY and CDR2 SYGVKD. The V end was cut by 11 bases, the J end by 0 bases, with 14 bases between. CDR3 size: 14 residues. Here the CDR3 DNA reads TGTGCCCATCGTGGGGAGAGCTCCTACAATGAGCAGTTCTTC. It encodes CAHRGESSYNEQFF.

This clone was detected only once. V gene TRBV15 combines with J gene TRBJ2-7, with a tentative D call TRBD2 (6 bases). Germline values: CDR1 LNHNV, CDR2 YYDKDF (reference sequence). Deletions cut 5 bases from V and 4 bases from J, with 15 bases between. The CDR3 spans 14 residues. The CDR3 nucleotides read TGTGCCACCAGCCGTGAGGGAGGTGGTTACGAGCAGTACTTC. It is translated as CATSREGGGYEQYF.

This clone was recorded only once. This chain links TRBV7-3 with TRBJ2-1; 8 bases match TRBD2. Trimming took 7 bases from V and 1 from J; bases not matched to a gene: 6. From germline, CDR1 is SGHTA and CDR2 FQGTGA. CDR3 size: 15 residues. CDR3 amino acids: CASTGGNRSYNEQFF. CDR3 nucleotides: TGTGCCAGCACGGGGGGGAATAGGTCCTACAATGAGCAGTTCTTC. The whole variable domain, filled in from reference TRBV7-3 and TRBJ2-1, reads GAGVSQTPSNKVTEKGKYVELRCDPISGHTALYWYRQSLGQGPEFLIYFQGTGAADDSGLPNDRFFAVRPEGSVSTLKIQRTERGDSAVYLCASTGGNRSYNEQFFGPGTRLTVL.

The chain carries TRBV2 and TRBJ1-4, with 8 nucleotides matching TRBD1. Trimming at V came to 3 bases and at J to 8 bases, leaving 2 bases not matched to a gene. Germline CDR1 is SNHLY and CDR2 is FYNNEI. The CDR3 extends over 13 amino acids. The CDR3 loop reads CASSDRDREKLFF. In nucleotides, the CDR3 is TGTGCCAGCAGTGACCGGGACAGGGAAAAACTGTTTTTT. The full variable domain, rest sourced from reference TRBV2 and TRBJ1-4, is EPEVTQTPSHQVTQMGQEVILRCVPISNHLYFYWYRQILGQKVEFLVSFYNNEISEKSEIFDDQFSVERPDGSNFTLKIRSTKLEDSAMYFCASSDRDREKLFFGSGTQLSVL.

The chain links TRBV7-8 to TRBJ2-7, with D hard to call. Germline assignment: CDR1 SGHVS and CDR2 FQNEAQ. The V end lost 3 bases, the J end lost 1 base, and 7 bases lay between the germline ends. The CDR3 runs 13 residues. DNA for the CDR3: TGTGCCAGCAGCTTTGCTAGTTCCTACGAGCAGTACTTC. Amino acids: CASSFASSYEQYF.

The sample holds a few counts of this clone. The CDR3 nucleotides read TGTGCCAGCTCACCACTAGCGGGAGAGAACGAGCAGTACTTC. Translating it yields CASSPLAGENEQYF. V usage is TRBV18 and J usage is TRBJ2-7; TRBD2 aligns across 9 bases. J was trimmed by 5 bases and V by 1 base; bases with no gene match: 3. CDR3 size: 14 residues. Germline values: CDR1 KGHSH, CDR2 LQKENI.

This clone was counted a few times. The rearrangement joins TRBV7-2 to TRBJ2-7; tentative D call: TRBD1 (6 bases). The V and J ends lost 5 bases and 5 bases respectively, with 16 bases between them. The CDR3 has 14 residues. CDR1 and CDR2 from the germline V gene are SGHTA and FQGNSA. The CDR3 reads CASSPRGRGHEQYF. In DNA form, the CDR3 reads TGTGCCAGCAGCCCCAGGGGCAGGGGCCACGAGCAGTACTTC.

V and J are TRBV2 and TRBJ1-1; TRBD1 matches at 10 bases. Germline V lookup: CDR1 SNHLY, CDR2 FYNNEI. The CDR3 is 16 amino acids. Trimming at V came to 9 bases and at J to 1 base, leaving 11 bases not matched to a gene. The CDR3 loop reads CASTPGQGRPNTEAFF. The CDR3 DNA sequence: TGTGCCAGTACGCCGGGACAGGGGAGACCGAACACTGAAGCTTTCTTT.

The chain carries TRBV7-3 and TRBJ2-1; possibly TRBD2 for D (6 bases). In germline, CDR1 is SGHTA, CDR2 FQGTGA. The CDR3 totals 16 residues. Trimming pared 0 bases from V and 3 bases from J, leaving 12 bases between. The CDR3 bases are TGTGCCAGCAGCTTAACCGCACTAGCAGACTACAATGAGCAGTTCTTC. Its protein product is CASSLTALADYNEQFF.

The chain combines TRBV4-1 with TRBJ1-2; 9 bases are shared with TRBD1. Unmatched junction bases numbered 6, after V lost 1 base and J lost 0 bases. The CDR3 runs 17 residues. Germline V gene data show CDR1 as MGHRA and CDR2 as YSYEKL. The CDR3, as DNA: TGCGCCAGCAGCCAAGCCTTCAGACAGGGGGCTAACTATGGCTACACCTTC. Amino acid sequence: CASSQAFRQGANYGYTF.

The CDR3 sequence is CALSGVETQYF. The DNA of the CDR3 is TGTGCCCTCTCGGGGGTAGAGACCCAGTACTTC. The chain carries TRBV7-9 and TRBJ2-5; possibly TRBD2 for D (6 bases). CDR1 is SEHNR, CDR2 FQNEAQ, per germline (reference sequence). The CDR3 loop spans 11 amino acids. V was shortened by 11 bases and J by 4 bases, with 11 bases between the two germline ends.

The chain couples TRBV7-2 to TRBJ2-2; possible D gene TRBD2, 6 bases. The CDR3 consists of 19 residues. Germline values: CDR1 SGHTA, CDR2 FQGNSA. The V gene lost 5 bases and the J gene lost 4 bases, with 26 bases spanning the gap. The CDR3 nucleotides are TGTGCCAGCAGCGCTGCCGGGACTTCTAATTCCCGGGGCACCGGGGAGCTGTTTTTT. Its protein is CASSAAGTSNSRGTGELFF.

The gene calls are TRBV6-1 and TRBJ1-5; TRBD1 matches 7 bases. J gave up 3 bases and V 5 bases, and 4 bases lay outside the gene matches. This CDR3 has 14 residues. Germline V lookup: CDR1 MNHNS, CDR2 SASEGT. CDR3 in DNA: TGTGCCAGCAGTTCCGGGACAGCCAATCAGCCCCAGCATTTT. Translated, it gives CASSSGTANQPQHF.

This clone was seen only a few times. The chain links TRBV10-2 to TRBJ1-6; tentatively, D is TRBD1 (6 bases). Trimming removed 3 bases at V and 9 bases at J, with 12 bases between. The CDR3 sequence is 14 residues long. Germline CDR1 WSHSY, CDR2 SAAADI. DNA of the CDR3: TGCGCCAGCAGTGACACCAGGGGTGGTTCACCCCTCCACTTT. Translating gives CASSDTRGGSPLHF.

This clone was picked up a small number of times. CDR3 in amino acids: CASSQDSGLDFYNEQFF. The CDR3 nucleotides read TGTGCCAGCAGCCAAGATAGCGGCCTAGACTTTTACAATGAGCAGTTCTTC. V and J are TRBV14 and TRBJ2-1, with D possibly being TRBD2 (6 bases). The V gene lost 0 bases and the J gene lost 4 bases, with 16 bases spanning the gap. Per germline, CDR1 SGHDN and CDR2 FVKESK. The CDR3 totals 17 residues.

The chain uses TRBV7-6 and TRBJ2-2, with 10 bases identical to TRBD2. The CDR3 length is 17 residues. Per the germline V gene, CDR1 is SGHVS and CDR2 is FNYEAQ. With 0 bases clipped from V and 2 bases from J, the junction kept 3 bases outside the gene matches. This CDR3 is CASSLAQRGGNTGELFF. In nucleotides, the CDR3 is TGTGCCAGCAGCTTAGCGCAGCGGGGGGGAAACACCGGGGAGCTGTTTTTT.

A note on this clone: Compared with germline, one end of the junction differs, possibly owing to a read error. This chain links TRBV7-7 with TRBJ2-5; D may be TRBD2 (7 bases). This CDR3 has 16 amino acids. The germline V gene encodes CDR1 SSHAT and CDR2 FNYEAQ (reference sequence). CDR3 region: CASSLGVRGRQETQYF. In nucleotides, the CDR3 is TGTGCTAGCAGCTTAGGTGTGCGGGGGCGGCAAGAGACCCAGTACTTC.

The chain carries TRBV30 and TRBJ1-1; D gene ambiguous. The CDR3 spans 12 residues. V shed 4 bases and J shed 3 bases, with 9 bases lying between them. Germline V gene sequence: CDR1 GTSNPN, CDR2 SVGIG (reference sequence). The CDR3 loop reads CAWMQDHTEAFF. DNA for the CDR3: TGTGCCTGGATGCAGGATCACACTGAAGCTTTCTTT. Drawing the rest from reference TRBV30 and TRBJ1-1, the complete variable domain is SQTIHQWPATLVQPVGSPLSLECTVEGTSNPNLYWYRQAAGRGLQLLFYSVGIGQISSEVPQNLSASRPQDRQFILSSKKLLLSDSGFYLCAWMQDHTEAFFGQGTRLTVV.